These 25 T cell receptor beta chains share one sample of origin, sequenced in a study of OX40 agonist ivuxolimab in advanced cancers. Clones were read by immunoSEQ multiplex PCR, and TCRdb kept only the in-frame ones, dropping some. The sample includes about 66,000 clones, about four fifths of them seen just once. Material: CD4+ or CD8+ T cells sorted from blood, obtained in a trial of the OX40 agonist ivuxolimab. The receptors originated from an adult with an advanced solid tumor such as melanoma, head and neck, liver or kidney cancer.

This clone is labeled medium-sized. The chain carries TRBV19 and TRBJ2-2, with TRBD2 identical over 10 bases. This CDR3 has 16 amino acids. V lost 5 bases and J lost 6; bases outside the gene matches: 9. CDR1 and CDR2 from the germline V gene are LNHDA and SQIVND (reference sequence). CDR3 residues: CASSPWSGRAAGELFF. The CDR3 DNA follows: TGTGCCAGTAGTCCTTGGAGCGGGAGGGCCGCCGGGGAGCTGTTTTTT. The complete variable domain, with remaining parts taken from reference TRBV19 and TRBJ2-2, reads DGGITQSPKYLFRKEGQNVTLSCEQNLNHDAMYWYRQDPGQGLRLIYYSQIVNDFQKGDIAEGYSVSREKKESFPLTVTSAQKNPTAFYLCASSPWSGRAAGELFFGEGSRLTVL.

This sequence joins TRBV11-2 and TRBJ2-2, with 10 positions matching TRBD1. This CDR3 spans 18 amino acids. Germline CDR1 reads SGHAT; CDR2 reads FQNNGV. The V gene end was trimmed by 2 bases and the J gene end by 3 bases; junction bases not matched to a gene: 9. The CDR3, as DNA: TGTGCCAGCAGCTTACGGGAACCCGGGACAGGGGACACCGGGGAGCTGTTTTTT. This codes for CASSLREPGTGDTGELFF. The full variable domain, completed using reference TRBV11-2 and TRBJ2-2, is EAGVAQSPRYKIIEKRQSVAFWCNPISGHATLYWYQQILGQGPKLLIQFQNNGVVDDSQLPKDRFSAERLKGVDSTLKIQPAKLEDSAVYLCASSLREPGTGDTGELFFGEGSRLTVL.

The V call is TRBV18, the J call TRBJ1-4; 8 nucleotides match TRBD1. The germline V gene has CDR1 KGHSH and CDR2 LQKENI. The CDR3 runs to 15 residues. V shed 2 bases and J 5 bases; nucleotides not matched to a gene: 4. The CDR3 DNA follows: TGTGCCAGCTCACCATCCCAGGGGGCCAATGAAAAACTGTTTTTT. Its translation is CASSPSQGANEKLFF. The variable domain in full, with the rest retrieved from reference TRBV18 and TRBJ1-4, is NAGVMQNPRHLVRRRGQEARLRCSPMKGHSHVYWYRQLPEEGLKFMVYLQKENIIDESGMPKERFSAEFPKEGPSILRIQQVVRGDSAAYFCASSPSQGANEKLFFGSGTQLSVL.

The rearrangement uses TRBV7-3 and TRBJ1-1; the match to TRBD1 covers 7 bases. Trimming removed 2 bases from V and 0 bases from J; junction bases left unmatched: 0. This CDR3 is 14 amino acids long. CDR1 SGHTA and CDR2 FQGTGA come from the germline V gene. The DNA of the CDR3 is TGTGCCAGCAGCTTAGACAGGGTGAACACTGAAGCTTTCTTT. This encodes CASSLDRVNTEAFF. Drawing the rest from reference TRBV7-3 and TRBJ1-1, the complete variable domain is GAGVSQTPSNKVTEKGKYVELRCDPISGHTALYWYRQSLGQGPEFLIYFQGTGAADDSGLPNDRFFAVRPEGSVSTLKIQRTERGDSAVYLCASSLDRVNTEAFFGQGTRLTVV.

In nucleotides, the CDR3 is TGTGCCAGCAGTACGGGGAATGGCTACACCTTC. It encodes CASSTGNGYTF. This chain uses TRBV6-5 with TRBJ1-2; D call uncertain. Germline assignment: CDR1 MNHEY and CDR2 SVGAGI. The CDR3 extends over 11 amino acids. The ends were cut back, 5 bases at V and 6 bases at J, with 7 bases in the middle.

The chain has TRBV14 and TRBJ2-3; possibly TRBD2 for D (6 bases). V lost 3 bases to trimming and J lost 0 bases, with 13 bases between them. Looked up from germline, CDR1 is SGHDN and CDR2 is FVKESK. The CDR3 has 16 amino acids. The CDR3 coding sequence is TGTGCCAGCAGCCATAGCCGGGACTGGAGCACAGATACGCAGTATTTT. Translating it yields CASSHSRDWSTDTQYF.

This clone occurred once. The chain links TRBV2 to TRBJ2-2; unclear D gene. V was trimmed by 4 bases and J by 0 bases, leaving 12 bases between them. Per the germline V gene, CDR1 is SNHLY and CDR2 is FYNNEI. CDR3 length equals 16 residues. CDR3 in DNA: TGTGCCAGCAGTGTTAGAGTACCAGCGAACACCGGGGAGCTGTTTTTT. Translating gives CASSVRVPANTGELFF.

The V gene is TRBV28, the J gene TRBJ2-5; the D call may be TRBD1 or TRBD2 (5 bases each). The CDR3 loop spans 13 amino acids. Germline lookup yields CDR1 MDHEN and CDR2 SYDVKM. Trimming left V 10 bases short and J 1 base short, with 13 bases between. The CDR3 DNA sequence: TGTGCCACCTCTCGGGACCCCCAAGAGACCCAGTACTTC. Translation: CATSRDPQETQYF.

A note on this clone: The junction departs from germline at one end; a sequencing error may be responsible. The gene calls are TRBV27 and TRBJ1-1; TRBD1 is a possible D gene (5 bases). Germline CDR1 and CDR2: MNHEY and SMNVEV (reference sequence). The CDR3 covers 12 residues. Here the CDR3 reads CASSRPGLGTLF. The CDR3 nucleotides are TGTGCCAGCAGTCGCCCGGGCCTAGGGACCCTGTTT.

This clone occurred once. The rearrangement joins TRBV5-1 to TRBJ2-1; D remains unclear. V was shortened by 4 bases and J by 10 bases, with 18 bases between the two germline ends. The germline V gene has CDR1 SGHRS and CDR2 YFSETQ. The CDR3 is 14 residues long. The CDR3 is CASSPVGSSREQFF. In nucleotides, the CDR3 is TGCGCCAGCAGCCCAGTGGGCAGTAGTAGGGAGCAGTTCTTC.

V and J are TRBV18 and TRBJ2-7, with TRBD1 matching 10 bases. CDR3 size: 14 residues. J gave up 4 bases and V 3 bases, and 3 bases lay outside the gene matches. Germline V gene lookup returns CDR1 KGHSH and CDR2 LQKENI. Written as DNA, the CDR3 is TGTGCCAGCTCACCCGGACAGGGGGTATACGAGCAGTACTTC. It is translated as CASSPGQGVYEQYF. Drawing the rest from reference TRBV18 and TRBJ2-7, the complete variable domain is NAGVMQNPRHLVRRRGQEARLRCSPMKGHSHVYWYRQLPEEGLKFMVYLQKENIIDESGMPKERFSAEFPKEGPSILRIQQVVRGDSAAYFCASSPGQGVYEQYFGPGTRLTVT.

This sequence joins TRBV5-4 and TRBJ2-1; 12 bases match TRBD2. V lost 3 bases and J lost 8; bases outside the gene matches: 9. Germline V gene lookup returns CDR1 SGHNT and CDR2 YYREEE (reference sequence). CDR3 length: 16 residues. The CDR3 region is CASSSYGTSGSHEQFF. DNA of the CDR3: TGTGCCAGCAGCTCGTACGGGACTAGCGGGTCCCATGAGCAGTTCTTC.

This chain uses TRBV19 with TRBJ1-5; tentative D call: TRBD1 (5 bases). Germline CDR1 reads LNHDA; CDR2 reads SQIVND (reference sequence). This CDR3 comprises 14 residues. Trimming stripped 2 bases from V and 7 bases from J, with 12 bases between. The CDR3 DNA follows: TGTGCCAGTAGTATAAGTGGGGCGGGGCAGCCCCAGCATTTT. Its protein is CASSISGAGQPQHF. Together with reference TRBV19 and TRBJ1-5, the CDR3 gives the full variable domain: DGGITQSPKYLFRKEGQNVTLSCEQNLNHDAMYWYRQDPGQGLRLIYYSQIVNDFQKGDIAEGYSVSREKKESFPLTVTSAQKNPTAFYLCASSISGAGQPQHFGDGTRLSIL.

The chain joins TRBV6-5 to TRBJ1-3; unclear D gene. Trimming shortened V by 7 bases and J by 10 bases, and 17 bases separated the two germline ends. Germline CDR1 and CDR2: MNHEY and SVGAGI. The CDR3 is 13 residues long. The CDR3 DNA is TGTGCCAGCACATCAACCCAGATAGGGACCATATATTTT. This encodes CASTSTQIGTIYF.

The chain uses TRBV6-1 and TRBJ1-4, with no clear D. The V gene's germline CDR1 is MNHNS and CDR2 SASEGT. The V and J ends lost 0 bases and 4 bases respectively, with 15 bases between them. This CDR3 contains 17 residues. CDR3 bases: TGTGCCAGCAGTGAAGCACCTTTGGGAATCGGTAATGAAAAACTGTTTTTT. Its protein is CASSEAPLGIGNEKLFF.

The chain carries TRBV7-6 and TRBJ2-5; D remains ambiguous. CDR1 is SGHVS and CDR2 is FNYEAQ in the germline V gene. Trimming took off 5 bases at V and 3 bases at J, with 7 bases between the two ends. This CDR3 contains 12 residues. This CDR3 is CASSHAEETQYF. The CDR3 DNA follows: TGTGCCAGCAGCCACGCCGAAGAGACCCAGTACTTC. The full variable domain, its missing parts supplied by reference TRBV7-6 and TRBJ2-5, is GAGVSQSPRYKVTKRGQDVALRCDPISGHVSLYWYRQALGQGPEFLTYFNYEAQQDKSGLPNDRFSAERPEGSISTLTIQRTEQRDSAMYRCASSHAEETQYFGPGTRLLVL.

This clone occurred a few times. The rearrangement links TRBV7-2 to TRBJ2-1, with 8 positions matching TRBD1. This CDR3 is 14 amino acids long. The trim removed 5 bases at V and 10 bases at J, leaving 10 bases unmatched. Germline V gene lookup returns CDR1 SGHTA and CDR2 FQGNSA. The CDR3 protein is CASSTGTGGGEQFF. The CDR3 region has the DNA TGTGCCAGCAGCACCGGGACAGGAGGGGGAGAGCAGTTCTTC.

CDR3 region: CASSLYRAGDQPQHF. The CDR3 region has the DNA TGTGCCAGCAGTCTTTACAGGGCCGGGGACCAGCCCCAGCATTTT. This sequence joins TRBV28 and TRBJ1-5; D possibly corresponds to TRBD1 (6 bases). Germline values: CDR1 MDHEN, CDR2 SYDVKM. Between the trimmed V and J ends, which lost 5 bases and 7 bases, there was a span of 18 bases. The CDR3 runs to 15 residues.

CDR3 in DNA: TGTGCCAGCAGCTTCTTTCTAGCGGGAGTATCCGAGCAGTACTTC. This encodes CASSFFLAGVSEQYF. The V gene is TRBV5-4, the J gene TRBJ2-7; TRBD2 matches at 10 bases. V trimming: 2 bases; J trimming: 6 bases; junction bases outside the gene matches: 8. The CDR3 is 15 amino acids. Germline V lookup: CDR1 SGHNT, CDR2 YYREEE (reference sequence).

This clone showed up just a few times. The chain links TRBV27 to TRBJ2-5, with 10 bases identical to TRBD1. The CDR3 runs 17 residues. Looked up from germline, CDR1 is MNHEY and CDR2 is SMNVEV (reference sequence). V was pared by 2 bases and J by 3 bases, with 9 bases of the junction left unmatched. The CDR3 is CASSLRGWGTGEETQYF. CDR3 bases: TGTGCCAGCAGTTTACGGGGTTGGGGGACAGGGGAAGAGACCCAGTACTTC.

The chain joins TRBV15 to TRBJ1-2; D might be TRBD1 (5 bases). V was trimmed by 0 bases and J by 4 bases, leaving 15 bases between them. Per the germline V gene, CDR1 is LNHNV and CDR2 is YYDKDF (reference sequence). The CDR3 is 16 residues long. The CDR3 reads CATSRDWGMESYGYTF. DNA of the CDR3: TGTGCCACCAGCAGAGATTGGGGGATGGAGAGCTATGGCTACACCTTC.

Written as DNA, the CDR3 is TGTGCCAGCAGTTACTCGAGGCTACACCACGAGCAGTACTTC. It is translated as CASSYSRLHHEQYF. V is TRBV6-5 and J is TRBJ2-7; D remains ambiguous. The V and J ends lost 0 bases and 5 bases respectively, with 11 bases between them. Per the germline V gene, CDR1 is MNHEY and CDR2 is SVGAGI. The CDR3 sequence is 14 residues long.

The chain links TRBV11-2 to TRBJ2-5; D possibly corresponds to TRBD1 (5 bases). The germline V gene has CDR1 SGHAT and CDR2 FQNNGV. The CDR3 has 15 residues. V was shortened by 1 base and J by 2 bases, with 11 bases between the two germline ends. The CDR3 region has the DNA TGTGCCAGCAGCTTAGTCAGGGTAGGGCAAGAGACCCAGTACTTC. Its translation: CASSLVRVGQETQYF.

The count of this clone is one. This chain links TRBV18 with TRBJ2-2; no firm D call. The germline V gene has CDR1 KGHSH and CDR2 LQKENI. The V end was cut by 1 base, the J end by 1 base, with 7 bases between. The CDR3 is 15 amino acids. The CDR3 DNA reads as TGTGCCAGCTCACCACAGGGTCAGAACACCGGGGAGCTGTTTTTT. This gives the protein CASSPQGQNTGELFF.

V gene TRBV7-9 combines with J gene TRBJ2-1, with D maybe TRBD1 (6 bases). Germline CDR1 is SEHNR and CDR2 is FQNEAQ (reference sequence). V was pared by 4 bases and J by 13 bases, with 23 bases between. This CDR3 comprises 15 residues. The CDR3 is CASSSGVIVAVVQFF. Written as DNA, the CDR3 is TGTGCCAGCAGCTCAGGGGTCATTGTGGCCGTCGTACAGTTCTTC.